The T cell receptor beta chain under discussion was sequenced for a study of human T cells and chemical hapten exposure. Study at large: The patch tests put 0.01% DPC on the skin of the upper back and were read 6 days later. Study outcomes and limitations: No alteration of TCRs above 1 in 1000 frequency was seen with DPC sensitization.

Library construction involved attaching unique molecular identifiers to individual cDNA molecules, which allowed quantitative, reproducible TCR counting. TCRdb itself ran the RACE reads through MiXCR, one entry per CDR3 protein. The data contain over 100,000 distinct CDR3 sequences, roughly 12% of them singletons. The CDR3 extends over 14 amino acids. With V trimmed by 4 bases and J by 11 bases, 11 bases remained unmatched. Germline lookup yields CDR1 MNHEY and CDR2 SVGEGT. The time point: patch test 3, about 24 weeks after DPC sensitization. Treatment given: therapeutic diphenylcyclopropenone sensitization with weekly scalp DPC. Extraction of total RNA was performed on unfractionated whole blood. There are a few counts of this clonotype. Its matching antigen is unknown.

This chain links TRBV6-2 or TRBV6-3 with TRBJ2-1; 7 nucleotides match TRBD2. This receptor was identified in a woman between 50 and 59 years old with alopecia areata. Some clones in this sample may be carry-over from other donors' samples. Here the sequenced sample was whole blood, taken in connection with sensitization to the hapten diphenylcyclopropenone (DPC). The CDR3 region has the DNA TGTGCCAGCAGTTGGTCTAGCGGACTAACCCAGCAGTTCTTC. Amino acid sequence: CASSWSSGLTQQFF.